Listed below are T cell receptor beta chains from one sample, sequenced in a study of blood T cell repertoires in COVID-19. The protocol was immunoSEQ multiplex PCR, while the TCRdb copy is restricted to in-frame clones and leaves out a portion. The top ten hold approximately 0.5% of the sample, which has under 200,000 clones, roughly nine tenths seen once. Sequenced material: peripheral blood. The receptor set was obtained from a man in his fifties with acute or convalescent COVID-19. Both conserved end residues are part of each CDR3. The D gene is left open where the match is weak. Size is stated for part of the rows, as once, few or many counts, or as a class when the clone is expanded.

V: TRBV5-5; size: NA; D: TRBD1; J: TRBJ2-3; DNA: TGTGCCAGCAGCCCCCCCGGGACAGGCGGCGCAGATACGCAGTATTTT; CDR3: CASSPPGTGGADTQYF
V: TRBV5-4; size: NA; D: NA; J: TRBJ1-2; DNA: TGTGCCAGCAGCTCCTGGGCCGGAGGCTACACCTTC; CDR3: CASSSWAGGYTF
V: TRBV10-3; size: NA; D: NA; J: TRBJ1-5; DNA: TGTGCCATCAGTGAGTCCACAGAGAATCAGCCCCAGCATTTT; CDR3: CAISESTENQPQHF
V: TRBV5-8; size: once; D: TRBD1; J: TRBJ2-5; DNA: TGTGCCAGCCACAGGGGAAGGGTCCAAGAGACCCAGTACTTC; CDR3: CASHRGRVQETQYF
V: TRBV19; size: NA; D: TRBD2; J: TRBJ2-1; DNA: TGTGCCAGTAGGGGGACTAGCGGGGGAAGCGGGCAGTTCTTC; CDR3: CASRGTSGGSGQFF
V: TRBV12-3/TRBV12-4; size: NA; D: NA; J: TRBJ2-7; DNA: TGTGCCAGCAGGGGGGCTGCCATCTACGAGCAGTACTTC; CDR3: CASRGAAIYEQYF
V: TRBV19; size: NA; D: TRBD1; J: TRBJ1-1; DNA: TGTGCCAGCTTACATGGGGGACAGGGTGTTAATGAAGCTTTCTTT; CDR3: CASLHGGQGVNEAFF
V: TRBV5-1; size: NA; D: NA; J: TRBJ1-5; DNA: TGCGCCAGCAGCTTGGGAGAGTTTAGCAATCAGCCCCAGCATTTT; CDR3: CASSLGEFSNQPQHF
V: TRBV19; size: once; D: NA; J: TRBJ2-1; DNA: TGTGCCAGTAGTATGAGTGGAGGCGGGACCTACAATGAGCAGTTCTTC; CDR3: CASSMSGGGTYNEQFF
V: TRBV5-4; size: NA; D: NA; J: TRBJ2-1; DNA: TGTGCCAGCAGATCTGATCTAGCGATAGAGTACAATGAGCAGTTCTTC; CDR3: CASRSDLAIEYNEQFF
V: TRBV27; size: NA; D: TRBD2; J: TRBJ2-2; DNA: TGTGCCAGCAGAAGGACTAGCGGGAGGAACACCGGGGAGCTGTTTTTT; CDR3: CASRRTSGRNTGELFF
V: TRBV27; size: once; D: TRBD2; J: TRBJ2-1; DNA: TGTGCCAGCAGTCCTTGGACTAGCGGGGACTCCTACAATGAGCAGTTCTTC; CDR3: CASSPWTSGDSYNEQFF
V: TRBV7-2; size: NA; D: NA; J: TRBJ2-1; DNA: TGTGCCAGCAGCTTAGCTAGCAGCAATGAGCAGTTCTTC; CDR3: CASSLASSNEQFF
V: TRBV6-1; size: NA; D: NA; J: TRBJ1-3; DNA: TGTGCCAGCAGTGAAATCTCCGGAAACACCATATATTTT; CDR3: CASSEISGNTIYF
V: TRBV24-1; size: NA; D: NA; J: TRBJ1-6; DNA: TGTGCCACCAGGTATAAACAGGGCTATAATTCACCCCTCCACTTT; CDR3: CATRYKQGYNSPLHF
V: TRBV6-5; size: NA; D: NA; J: TRBJ1-1; DNA: TGTGCCAGCAGTTACTCTTTCAGGGTGGACACTGAAGCTTTCTTT; CDR3: CASSYSFRVDTEAFF
V: TRBV28; size: NA; D: NA; J: TRBJ1-2; DNA: TGTGCCAGCAGCGATGGGGGAGGGTATGGCTACACCTTC; CDR3: CASSDGGGYGYTF
V: TRBV7-2; size: NA; D: NA; J: TRBJ1-6; DNA: TGTGCCAGCAGCTTAGTGGGACGGGGAGGGGAACCCCTCCACTTT; CDR3: CASSLVGRGGEPLHF
V: TRBV27; size: NA; D: NA; J: TRBJ1-2; DNA: TGTGCCAGCAGTCCCCTACAGGGAACCTATGGCTACACCTTC; CDR3: CASSPLQGTYGYTF
V: TRBV23-1; size: NA; D: NA; J: TRBJ2-1; DNA: TGCGCCAGCAGTCAACCCACTTGGGGCAGGGAATCCTACAATGAGCAGTTCTTC; CDR3: CASSQPTWGRESYNEQFF
V: TRBV28; size: NA; D: TRBD1; J: TRBJ1-2; DNA: TGTGCCAGCAGTCCCCCCGAGACAGGGGACTATGGCTACACCTTC; CDR3: CASSPPETGDYGYTF
V: TRBV6-4; size: NA; D: TRBD1; J: TRBJ2-1; DNA: TGTGCCAGCAGTGCCCCGACAGGGCCGCAGTTCTTC; CDR3: CASSAPTGPQFF
V: TRBV30; size: NA; D: TRBD1; J: TRBJ1-3; DNA: TGTGCCTGGGCCCCAGCCGGGACAGGTGGAAACACCATATATTTT; CDR3: CAWAPAGTGGNTIYF
V: TRBV9; size: NA; D: TRBD1; J: TRBJ2-3; DNA: TGTGCCAGCAGCGTAGGCAGGGGGACAGATACGCAGTATTTT; CDR3: CASSVGRGTDTQYF
V: TRBV15; size: once; D: TRBD1; J: TRBJ2-2; DNA: TGTGCCACCAGGCAGGGGGCGAACACCGGGGAGCTGTTTTTT; CDR3: CATRQGANTGELFF
V: TRBV5-5; size: NA; D: TRBD1; J: TRBJ1-5; DNA: TGTGCCAGCAGCTTGGGGGGGACAGGTGGCAATCAGCCCCAGCATTTT; CDR3: CASSLGGTGGNQPQHF
V: TRBV11-2; size: NA; D: NA; J: TRBJ2-6; DNA: TGTGCCAGCAGCTTGAATTTTCAGCGATACTCTGGGGCCAACGTCCTGACTTTC; CDR3: CASSLNFQRYSGANVLTF
V: TRBV24-1; size: NA; D: TRBD2; J: TRBJ2-3; DNA: TGTGCCACCAGTGATTCGCGGCGGGGGGCCCCCGGAGATACGCAGTATTTT; CDR3: CATSDSRRGAPGDTQYF